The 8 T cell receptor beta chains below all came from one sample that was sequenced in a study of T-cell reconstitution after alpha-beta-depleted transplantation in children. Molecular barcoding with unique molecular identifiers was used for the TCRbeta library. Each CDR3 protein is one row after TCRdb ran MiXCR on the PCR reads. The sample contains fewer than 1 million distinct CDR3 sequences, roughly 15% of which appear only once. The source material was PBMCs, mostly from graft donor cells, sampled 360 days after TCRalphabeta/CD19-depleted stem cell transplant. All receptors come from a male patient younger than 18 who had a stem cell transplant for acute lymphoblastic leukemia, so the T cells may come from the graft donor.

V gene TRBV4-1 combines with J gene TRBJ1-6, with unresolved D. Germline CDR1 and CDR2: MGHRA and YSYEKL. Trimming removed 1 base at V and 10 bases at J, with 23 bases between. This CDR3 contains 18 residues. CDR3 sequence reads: CASSQGRVRTRSGSPLHF. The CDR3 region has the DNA TGCGCCAGCAGCCAAGGGAGGGTCCGTACCCGGTCGGGGTCACCCCTCCACTTT.

The CDR3 DNA reads TGCAGTAGTTCTTGGACTAGCGAAGAGACCCAGTACTTC. Protein sequence: CSSSWTSEETQYF. The chain carries TRBV20-1 and TRBJ2-5; 9 nucleotides line up with TRBD2. The CDR3 is 13 residues long. V lost 8 bases and J lost 3; bases outside the gene matches: 7. The germline CDR1 and CDR2 sequences are DFQATT and SNEGSKA (reference sequence).

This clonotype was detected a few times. The CDR3 is CSARLAGAADTQYF. The CDR3 DNA is TGCAGTGCTAGATTAGCGGGAGCGGCAGATACGCAGTATTTT. The chain carries TRBV20-1 and TRBJ2-3; 9 positions agree with TRBD2. This CDR3 has 14 residues. The V and J ends lost 2 bases and 4 bases, in that order; junction bases with no gene match: 4. Germline V CDR1 and CDR2: DFQATT, SNEGSKA (reference sequence).

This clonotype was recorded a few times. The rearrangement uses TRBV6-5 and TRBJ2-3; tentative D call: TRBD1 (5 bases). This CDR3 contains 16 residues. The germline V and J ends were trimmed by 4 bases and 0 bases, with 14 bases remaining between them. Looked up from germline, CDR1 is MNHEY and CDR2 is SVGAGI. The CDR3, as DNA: TGTGCCAGCAGTTGGAGACAGTTTCCTAGCACAGATACGCAGTATTTT. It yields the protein CASSWRQFPSTDTQYF.

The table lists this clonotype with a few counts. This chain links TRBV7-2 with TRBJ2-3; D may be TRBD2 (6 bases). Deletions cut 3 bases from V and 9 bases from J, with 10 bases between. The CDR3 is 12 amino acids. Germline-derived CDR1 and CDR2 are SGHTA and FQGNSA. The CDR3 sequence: CASSFPSETQYF. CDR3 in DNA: TGTGCCAGCAGCTTCCCTAGCGAGACGCAGTATTTT.

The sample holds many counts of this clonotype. The CDR3 DNA is TGCGCCAGCAGCCAAGTTGGGTCCTACAATGAGCAGTTCTTC. This encodes CASSQVGSYNEQFF. The chain recombines TRBV4-1 with TRBJ2-1; D remains unclear. The CDR3 length is 14 residues. Deletions cut 1 base from V and 1 base from J, with 5 bases between. Germline V gene data show CDR1 as MGHRA and CDR2 as YSYEKL.

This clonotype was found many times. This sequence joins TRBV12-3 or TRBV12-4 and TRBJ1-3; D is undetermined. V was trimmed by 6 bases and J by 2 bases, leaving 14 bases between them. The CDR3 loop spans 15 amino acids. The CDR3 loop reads CASRELGRAGNTIYF. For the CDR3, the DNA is TGTGCCAGCAGGGAATTAGGGCGTGCTGGAAACACCATATATTTT.

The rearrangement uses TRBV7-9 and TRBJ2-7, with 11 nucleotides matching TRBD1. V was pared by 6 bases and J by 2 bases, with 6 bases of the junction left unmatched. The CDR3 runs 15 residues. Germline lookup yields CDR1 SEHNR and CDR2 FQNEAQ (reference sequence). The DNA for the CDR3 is TGTGCCAGCAGAGATCCGGGACAGGGGGCCTACGAGCAGTACTTC. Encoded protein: CASRDPGQGAYEQYF.